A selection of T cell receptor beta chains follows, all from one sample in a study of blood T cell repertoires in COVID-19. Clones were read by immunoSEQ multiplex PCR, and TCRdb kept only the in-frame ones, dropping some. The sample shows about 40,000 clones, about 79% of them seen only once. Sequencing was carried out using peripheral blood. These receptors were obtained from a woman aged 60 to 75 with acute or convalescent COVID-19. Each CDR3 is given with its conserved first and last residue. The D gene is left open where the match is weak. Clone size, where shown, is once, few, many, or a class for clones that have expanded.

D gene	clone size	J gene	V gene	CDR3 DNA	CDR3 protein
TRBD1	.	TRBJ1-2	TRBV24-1	TGTGCCACCAGTGATGCGGGACAGGTTTATGATGGCTACACCTTC	CATSDAGQVYDGYTF
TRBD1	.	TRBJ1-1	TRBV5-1	TGCGCCAGCAGCTTGCAGGGGGCTCGGACCACTGAAGCTTTCTTT	CASSLQGARTTEAFF
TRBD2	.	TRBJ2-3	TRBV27	TGTGCCAGCAGTTTCCTAGCGGGGGGCTTGGCAGATACGCAGTATTTT	CASSFLAGGLADTQYF
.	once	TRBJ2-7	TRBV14	TGTGCCAGCAGCCACACCTACGAGCAGTACTTC	CASSHTYEQYF
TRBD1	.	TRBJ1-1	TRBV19	TGTGCCAGTAGCATCGGGAGGGGGCAAGAGAGTCTGGACACTGAAGCTTTCTTT	CASSIGRGQESLDTEAFF
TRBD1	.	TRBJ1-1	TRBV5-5	TGTGCCAGCAGCCCCGGACAGGGGGTCTCGGACACTGAAGCTTTCTTT	CASSPGQGVSDTEAFF
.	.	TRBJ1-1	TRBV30	TGTGCCTGGAGGGCAGGGGATTGGATAACTGAAGCTTTCTTT	CAWRAGDWITEAFF
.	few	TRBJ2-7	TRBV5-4	TGTGCCAGTTCTGGGGGCCCCGACTACGAGCAGTACTTC	CASSGGPDYEQYF
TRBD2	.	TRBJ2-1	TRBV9	TGTGCCAGCAGCGAATCCCCGGCTAGCGGTTACAATGAGCAGTTCTTC	CASSESPASGYNEQFF
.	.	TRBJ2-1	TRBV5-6	TGTGCCAGCAGCATAAGACAGATTCAATACAATGAGCAGTTCTTC	CASSIRQIQYNEQFF
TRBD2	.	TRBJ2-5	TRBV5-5	TGTGCCAGCAGCCTGGGACTAGCGGCCTTCCAAGAGACCCAGTACTTC	CASSLGLAAFQETQYF
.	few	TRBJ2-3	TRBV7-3	TGTGCCAGCAGCAAAAACCCAGGGCCGTCAGATACGCAGTATTTT	CASSKNPGPSDTQYF
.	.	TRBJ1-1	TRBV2	TGTGCCAGCAGAGATACAGGATGGGTTGACACTGAAGCTTTCTTT	CASRDTGWVDTEAFF